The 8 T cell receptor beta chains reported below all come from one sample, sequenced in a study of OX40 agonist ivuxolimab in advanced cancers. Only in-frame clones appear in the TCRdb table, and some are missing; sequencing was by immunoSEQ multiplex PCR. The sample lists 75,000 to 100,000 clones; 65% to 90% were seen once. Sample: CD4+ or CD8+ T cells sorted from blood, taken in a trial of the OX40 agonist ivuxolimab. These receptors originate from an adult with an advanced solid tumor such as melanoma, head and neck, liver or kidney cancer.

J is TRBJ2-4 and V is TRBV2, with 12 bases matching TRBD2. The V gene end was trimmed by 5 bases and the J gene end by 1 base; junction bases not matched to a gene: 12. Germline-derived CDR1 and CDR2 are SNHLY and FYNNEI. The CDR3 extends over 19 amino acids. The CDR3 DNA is TGTGCCAGCAGTACCCGCGGTCTAGCGGGAGGGCCGGCCAAAAACATTCAGTACTTC. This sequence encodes CASSTRGLAGGPAKNIQYF.

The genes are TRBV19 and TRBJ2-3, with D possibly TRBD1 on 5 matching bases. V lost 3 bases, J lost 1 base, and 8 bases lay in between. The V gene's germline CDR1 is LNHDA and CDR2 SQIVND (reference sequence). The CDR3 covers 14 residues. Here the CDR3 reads CASSIRVGTDTQYF. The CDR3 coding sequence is TGTGCCAGTAGTATCAGGGTGGGCACAGATACGCAGTATTTT. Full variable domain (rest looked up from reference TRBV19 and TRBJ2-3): DGGITQSPKYLFRKEGQNVTLSCEQNLNHDAMYWYRQDPGQGLRLIYYSQIVNDFQKGDIAEGYSVSREKKESFPLTVTSAQKNPTAFYLCASSIRVGTDTQYFGPGTRLTVL.

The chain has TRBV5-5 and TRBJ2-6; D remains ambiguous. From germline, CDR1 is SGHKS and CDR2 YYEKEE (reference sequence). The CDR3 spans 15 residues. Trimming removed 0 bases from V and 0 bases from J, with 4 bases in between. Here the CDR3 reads CASSLGYSGANVLTF. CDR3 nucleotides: TGTGCCAGCAGCTTGGGGTACTCTGGGGCCAACGTCCTGACTTTC.

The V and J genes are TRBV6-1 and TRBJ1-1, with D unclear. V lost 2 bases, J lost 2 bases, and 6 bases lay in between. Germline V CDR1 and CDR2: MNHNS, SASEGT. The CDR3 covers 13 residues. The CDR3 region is CASSEILNTEAFF. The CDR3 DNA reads TGTGCCAGCAGTGAAATACTTAACACTGAAGCTTTCTTT.

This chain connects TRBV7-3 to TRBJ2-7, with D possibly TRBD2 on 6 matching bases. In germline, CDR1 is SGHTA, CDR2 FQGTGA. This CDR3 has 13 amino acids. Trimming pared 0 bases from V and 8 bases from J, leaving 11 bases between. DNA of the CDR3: TGTGCCAGCAGCTTAACGAAGGCGGGACAGCAGTACTTC. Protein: CASSLTKAGQQYF. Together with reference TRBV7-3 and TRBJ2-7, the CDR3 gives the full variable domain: GAGVSQTPSNKVTEKGKYVELRCDPISGHTALYWYRQSLGQGPEFLIYFQGTGAADDSGLPNDRFFAVRPEGSVSTLKIQRTERGDSAVYLCASSLTKAGQQYFGPGTRLTVT.

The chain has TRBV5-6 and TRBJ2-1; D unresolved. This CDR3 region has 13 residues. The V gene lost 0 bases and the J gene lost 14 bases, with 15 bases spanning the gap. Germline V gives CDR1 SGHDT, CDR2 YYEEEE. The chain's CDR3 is CASSLDLAPDEFF. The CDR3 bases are TGTGCCAGCAGCTTGGATTTGGCTCCCGACGAGTTCTTC.

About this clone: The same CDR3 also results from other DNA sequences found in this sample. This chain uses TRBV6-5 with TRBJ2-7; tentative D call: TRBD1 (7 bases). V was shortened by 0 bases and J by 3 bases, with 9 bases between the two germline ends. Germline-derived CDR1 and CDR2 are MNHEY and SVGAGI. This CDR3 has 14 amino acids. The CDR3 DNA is TGTGCCAGCAGTTACTCGCGGGACAGCTACGAGCAGTACTTC. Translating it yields CASSYSRDSYEQYF.

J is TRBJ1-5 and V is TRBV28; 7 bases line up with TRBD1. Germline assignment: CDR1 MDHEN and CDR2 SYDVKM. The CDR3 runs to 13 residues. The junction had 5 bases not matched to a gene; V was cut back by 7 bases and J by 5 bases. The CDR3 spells CASTGTAHQPQHF. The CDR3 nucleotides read TGTGCCAGCACGGGGACAGCCCATCAGCCCCAGCATTTT. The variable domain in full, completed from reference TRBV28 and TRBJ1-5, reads DVKVTQSSRYLVKRTGEKVFLECVQDMDHENMFWYRQDPGLGLRLIYFSYDVKMKEKGDIPEGYSVSREKKERFSLILESASTNQTSMYLCASTGTAHQPQHFGDGTRLSIL.